The 9 T cell receptor beta chains given below trace back to one sample, sequenced in a study of control samples from healthy donors and cancer patients. Repertoires were generated with immunoSEQ multiplex PCR, while TCRdb's copy carries only in-frame clones and drops some. The sample lists 100,000 to 150,000 clones, approximately 92% occurring once. The sequencing input was PBMCs. The origin of the receptors is a man older than 75 with head and neck cancer.

The chain joins TRBV5-6 to TRBJ1-5; D ambiguous. The CDR3 consists of 14 residues. Germline CDR1 is SGHDT and CDR2 is YYEEEE. V lost 4 bases to trimming and J lost 3 bases, with 11 bases between them. The CDR3 loop reads CASSSSGYNQPQHF. CDR3 DNA: TGTGCCAGCAGCAGCAGTGGGTACAATCAGCCCCAGCATTTT.

This chain's CDR3 is CASSNQGANEKLFF. In nucleotides, the CDR3 is TGTGCCAGCAGCAATCAGGGGGCCAATGAAAAACTGTTTTTT. The chain is built from TRBV6-5 and TRBJ1-4; 8 nucleotides match TRBD1. The germline V gene encodes CDR1 MNHEY and CDR2 SVGAGI. Losses at the gene ends were 6 bases for V and 5 bases for J; bases not matched to a gene: 5. The CDR3 length is 14 residues.

The chain has TRBV7-2 and TRBJ1-3; D not resolved. CDR1 and CDR2 (germline): SGHTA, FQGNSA. There are 12 residues in the CDR3. The V and J ends lost 4 bases and 10 bases respectively, with 11 bases between them. The CDR3, as DNA: TGTGCCAGCAGCTCCACCTCTCCTACCATATATTTT. Translating gives CASSSTSPTIYF.

Of note for this clone: The sample has other DNA sequences that encode this CDR3 too. The rearrangement links TRBV18 to TRBJ1-2; D remains ambiguous. Trimming removed 0 bases from V and 2 bases from J, with 4 bases in between. CDR1 and CDR2 (germline): KGHSH, LQKENI. The CDR3 contains 13 residues. CDR3 in amino acids: CASSPPVNYGYTF. The DNA for the CDR3 is TGTGCCAGCTCACCACCAGTCAACTATGGCTACACCTTC. The variable domain in full, completed from reference TRBV18 and TRBJ1-2, reads NAGVMQNPRHLVRRRGQEARLRCSPMKGHSHVYWYRQLPEEGLKFMVYLQKENIIDESGMPKERFSAEFPKEGPSILRIQQVVRGDSAAYFCASSPPVNYGYTFGSGTRLTVV.

The rearrangement uses TRBV25-1 and TRBJ1-6; no clear D. Germline CDR1 MGHDK, CDR2 SYGVNS. Trimming removed 4 bases at V and 3 bases at J, with 4 bases between. This CDR3 spans 13 amino acids. For the CDR3, the DNA is TGTGCCAGCAGTGCAGGCTATAATTCACCCCTCCACTTT. Translated, it gives CASSAGYNSPLHF.

The gene calls are TRBV2 and TRBJ1-2; D is perhaps TRBD1 (5 bases). V lost 3 bases and J 6 bases, leaving 20 bases between the germline ends. Germline V gene lookup returns CDR1 SNHLY and CDR2 FYNNEI. This CDR3 contains 16 residues. The CDR3 DNA sequence: TGTGCCAGCAGTGAGCTAGCGGCGGGGGATGGCAATGGCTACACCTTC. Amino acids: CASSELAAGDGNGYTF.

The rearrangement links TRBV6-4 to TRBJ1-2; 8 bases match TRBD1. This CDR3 has 12 amino acids. CDR1 is MRHNA and CDR2 is SNTAGT in the germline V gene. V gave up 4 bases and J gave up 7 bases; unmatched junction bases: 2. CDR3 sequence reads: CASSGTGLGYTF. The CDR3 DNA reads as TGTGCCAGCAGTGGGACAGGGCTTGGCTACACCTTC.

This clone occurred once. This sample also contains other DNA sequences that code for the same CDR3. The chain carries TRBV20-1 and TRBJ2-7; TRBD1 might be the D (5 bases). The CDR3 sequence is 11 residues long. The germline V gene has CDR1 DFQATT and CDR2 SNEGSKA (reference sequence). The V and J ends lost 2 bases and 3 bases respectively, with 5 bases between them. The CDR3 sequence: CSARTGYEQYF. The CDR3 region has the DNA TGCAGTGCTAGAACAGGCTACGAGCAGTACTTC.

This chain connects TRBV3-1 (or the pseudogene TRBV3-2) to TRBJ1-6; D not certain. V was clipped by 4 bases and J by 7 bases, with 11 bases between them. The germline V gene has CDR1 LGHDT and CDR2 YNNKEL (reference sequence). This CDR3 comprises 14 residues. The CDR3 DNA reads TGTGCCAGCAGCCCCATTTCCAGAAATTCACCCCTCCACTTT. Translating gives CASSPISRNSPLHF.